What follows describes a single TCR beta chain. The target antigen is unknown. Germline V gene data show CDR1 as SGHAT and CDR2 as FQDESV (reference sequence). CDR3 length equals 13 residues. V gave up 3 bases and J gave up 4 bases, with 9 bases separating them. Produced via immunoSEQ multiplex PCR; TCRdb's table is partial and in-frame only. The sample gives some 110,000 clones, 86% of which show up once; over 4% is in the top ten. This entry belongs to a study of cytomegalovirus exposure and HLA in healthy donors. Study findings and constraints: Some public TCRs appeared in many individuals, while most sequences were rare. According to a subsequent analysis, TCR clusters from the first cohort were inclined to appear together in the 110 or so validation repertoires.

The donors were part of the validation cohort of over a hundred subjects. That cohort was separate from the first cohort, which comprised about 670 subjects. The sequenced sample consisted of PBMCs. The TCR sequence derives from a young man in good health and CMV-seronegative. The gene calls are TRBV11-1 and TRBJ1-1; D gene unclear. This chain's CDR3 is CASSFLRGTEAFF. The CDR3 DNA is TGTGCCAGCAGCTTTCTCCGGGGCACTGAAGCTTTCTTT.